Given below is one TCR beta chain in context. Antigen: not known. The data were obtained in a study of OX40 agonist ivuxolimab in advanced cancers. Study at large: Ivuxolimab was delivered to patients intravenously every 2 weeks at doses spanning 0.01 to 10 mg/kg. Among those treated, three patients had partial responses, one with hepatocellular carcinoma and two with cutaneous melanoma.

The assay was immunoSEQ multiplex PCR, and TCRdb's table has in-frame clones only and misses some. The sample has 150,000 to 170,000 clones, 94% seen once. Study-wide results and limits: By week 6 at 0.1 to 3.0 mg/kg, blood CD4+ and CD8+ T cells had expanded clonally. Researchers report that CD8+ T cells had, on average, more expanded clones than CD4+.

This CDR3 is built from 14 residues. Germline-derived CDR1 and CDR2 are SEHNR and FQNEAQ (reference sequence). Trimming cost V 6 bases and J 6 bases; bases outside gene matches: 8. The V and J genes are TRBV7-9 and TRBJ2-5; 9 positions match TRBD1. This clonotype originated in an adult with an advanced solid tumor such as melanoma, head and neck, liver or kidney cancer. The source material was CD4+ or CD8+ T cells sorted from blood, sampled in a trial of the OX40 agonist ivuxolimab. The CDR3, as DNA: TGTGCCAGCAGTTCTACCGGGACAGGGAAGACCCAGTACTTC. Its protein is CASSSTGTGKTQYF.